Below are 25 T cell receptor beta chains sequenced from a single sample in a study of T cell responses to AZD1222 COVID-19 vaccine. Sequenced by immunoSEQ multiplex PCR; TCRdb stores in-frame clones only, minus some. Of about 70,000 clones in the sample, 85% were seen once. The sequences come from peripheral blood, collected on day 0 of AZD1222 vaccination. The source of these receptors is an adult in good health.

Only one count was recorded for this clone. The chain uses TRBV6-5 and TRBJ1-1; D is perhaps TRBD1 (6 bases). V was clipped by 6 bases and J by 0 bases, with 14 bases between them. The CDR3 is 15 residues long. In germline, CDR1 is MNHEY, CDR2 SVGAGI. The CDR3 loop is CASRRTESLNTEAFF. CDR3 DNA sequence: TGTGCCAGCAGACGGACAGAATCTCTGAACACTGAAGCTTTCTTT.

The V call is TRBV19, the J call TRBJ1-6; no reliable D call. Trimming took 3 bases from V and 7 from J, leaving 13 bases between them. The CDR3 spans 15 residues. Germline assignment: CDR1 LNHDA and CDR2 SQIVND (reference sequence). CDR3 loop: CASSIEGNGNSPLHF. The CDR3 bases are TGTGCCAGTAGTATCGAAGGAAACGGAAATTCACCCCTCCACTTT. The full variable domain, its missing parts supplied by reference TRBV19 and TRBJ1-6, is DGGITQSPKYLFRKEGQNVTLSCEQNLNHDAMYWYRQDPGQGLRLIYYSQIVNDFQKGDIAEGYSVSREKKESFPLTVTSAQKNPTAFYLCASSIEGNGNSPLHFGNGTRLTVT.

Regarding this clone: The sample holds other DNA sequences that translate to the same CDR3. This rearrangement joins TRBV29-1 to TRBJ2-1; TRBD2 matches at 7 bases. V lost 6 bases, J lost 7 bases, and 6 bases stayed unmatched. Per the germline V gene, CDR1 is SQVTM and CDR2 is ANQGSEA. This CDR3 contains 12 residues. Here the CDR3 DNA reads TGCAGCGTCACGGACGGGGGGAATGAGCAGTTCTTC. Its translation is CSVTDGGNEQFF.

V is TRBV5-4 and J is TRBJ1-1, with D unclear. V lost 1 base, J lost 2 bases, and 9 bases lay in between. This CDR3 contains 14 residues. Germline V gives CDR1 SGHNT, CDR2 YYREEE (reference sequence). The chain's CDR3 is CASSLRRQNTEAFF. The CDR3 DNA is TGTGCCAGCAGCTTGCGACGGCAAAACACTGAAGCTTTCTTT.

The V and J genes are TRBV7-6 and TRBJ2-5, with D uncertain. V gave up 8 bases and J gave up 5 bases, with 9 bases separating them. CDR3 size: 11 residues. CDR1 and CDR2 (germline): SGHVS, FNYEAQ. CDR3 loop: CASHYRETQYF. The CDR3 DNA follows: TGTGCCAGCCACTACCGGGAGACCCAGTACTTC.

In this sample, this clone turned up once. The chain joins TRBV5-1 to TRBJ2-2, with 8 bases matching TRBD1. The CDR3 has 15 amino acids. J lost 5 bases, V lost 0 bases, and 3 bases had no gene match. CDR1 and CDR2 (germline): SGHRS, YFSETQ. The CDR3 spells CASSLGTGKTGELFF. The CDR3 DNA reads as TGCGCCAGCAGCTTGGGGACAGGGAAGACCGGGGAGCTGTTTTTT.

The gene calls are TRBV7-2 and TRBJ2-5; no firm D call. The CDR3 has 13 amino acids. V gave up 2 bases and J gave up 3 bases, with 7 bases separating them. From germline, CDR1 is SGHTA and CDR2 FQGNSA. The CDR3 DNA reads as TGTGCCAGCAGCTTATGGGATGAAGAGACCCAGTACTTC. Translation gives CASSLWDEETQYF.

The rearrangement joins TRBV10-3 to TRBJ2-5, with D tentatively TRBD1 (5 bases). The CDR3 contains 15 residues. V was cut by 8 bases and J by 1 base, with 17 bases left in between. Germline V gene sequence: CDR1 ENHRY, CDR2 SYGVKD. The CDR3 DNA follows: TGTGCCATCGGAGTAAGCAGGGCCACCCAAGAGACCCAGTACTTC. It specifies CAIGVSRATQETQYF.

This chain uses TRBV12-3 or TRBV12-4 with TRBJ1-2, with D hard to call. The CDR3 loop spans 13 amino acids. Deletions cut 1 base from V and 4 bases from J, with 7 bases between. CDR3 sequence reads: CASSLGALYGYTF. CDR3 bases: TGTGCCAGCAGTTTAGGGGCACTCTATGGCTACACCTTC.

The chain couples TRBV4-1 to TRBJ2-1; possibly TRBD2 for D (5 bases). The CDR3 length is 14 residues. Germline loops: CDR1 MGHRA, CDR2 YSYEKL. V lost 2 bases to trimming and J lost 6 bases, with 11 bases between them. CDR3 region: CASSQWTLGNEQFF. DNA of the CDR3: TGCGCCAGCAGCCAATGGACTCTTGGCAATGAGCAGTTCTTC.

This clone came up once. A read error may produce the germline difference seen at one junction end. This chain joins TRBV28 and TRBJ1-6; 9 nucleotides line up with TRBD1. CDR3 length: 11 residues. From germline, CDR1 is MDHEN and CDR2 SYDVKM. CDR3 amino acids: CASTQTGGIEF. The CDR3 DNA reads as TGTGCCAGCACTCAAACAGGGGGCATCGAATTT.

This chain links TRBV9 with TRBJ1-1; D uncertain. Trimming took 0 bases from V and 5 from J, leaving 14 bases between them. The CDR3 contains 15 residues. Germline values: CDR1 SGDLS, CDR2 YYNGEE. CDR3 amino acids: CASSVEGGSGTEAFF. CDR3 bases: TGTGCCAGCAGCGTAGAAGGAGGGAGTGGAACTGAAGCTTTCTTT. Drawing the rest from reference TRBV9 and TRBJ1-1, the complete variable domain is DSGVTQTPKHLITATGQRVTLRCSPRSGDLSVYWYQQSLDQGLQFLIQYYNGEERAKGNILERFSAQQFPDLHSELNLSSLELGDSALYFCASSVEGGSGTEAFFGQGTRLTVV.

The rearrangement uses TRBV3-1 (or the pseudogene TRBV3-2) and TRBJ2-1, with TRBD2 as a possible D gene (5 bases). The CDR3 has 12 residues. Germline V gives CDR1 LGHDT, CDR2 YNNKEL (reference sequence). V shed 11 bases and J shed 6 bases, with 14 bases lying between them. Here the CDR3 DNA reads TGTGCCGTCCGTGGAGGACGCAATGAGCAGTTCTTC. Its protein product is CAVRGGRNEQFF.

The J gene is TRBJ2-1, the V gene TRBV13; 8 bases are a match to TRBD2. V lost 5 bases, J lost 3 bases, and 6 bases stayed unmatched. The length of the CDR3 is 15 residues. The germline V gene encodes CDR1 PRHDT and CDR2 FYEKMQ (reference sequence). CDR3 nucleotide sequence: TGTGCCAGCAGCCCCCCAAGCGGGAGCTACAATGAGCAGTTCTTC. Amino acid sequence: CASSPPSGSYNEQFF.

The chain recombines TRBV9 with TRBJ1-1; D possibly corresponds to TRBD1 (5 bases). Trimming took 3 bases from V and 0 from J, leaving 12 bases between them. In germline, CDR1 is SGDLS, CDR2 YYNGEE. The CDR3 contains 15 residues. The CDR3 nucleotides are TGTGCCAGCAGCGCCCACGGACACCTGAACACTGAAGCTTTCTTT. It translates to CASSAHGHLNTEAFF.

The V call is TRBV27, the J call TRBJ2-6, with a weak D call TRBD2 (5 bases). Per germline, CDR1 MNHEY and CDR2 SMNVEV (reference sequence). The CDR3 covers 15 residues. V lost 3 bases, J lost 0 bases, and 6 bases lay in between. The CDR3: CASSFGVSGANVLTF. CDR3 sequence (DNA): TGTGCCAGCAGTTTCGGGGTCTCTGGGGCCAACGTCCTGACTTTC.

This chain uses TRBV6-6 with TRBJ2-7; perhaps D is TRBD1 or TRBD2 (6 bases each). The germline V and J ends were trimmed by 7 bases and 5 bases, with 21 bases remaining between them. This CDR3 region has 15 residues. Germline V gene lookup returns CDR1 MNHNY and CDR2 SVGAGI (reference sequence). CDR3 DNA: TGTGCCAGCACTTCGAAAAGAGGGGGGCTAAACGAGCAGTACTTC. Translating gives CASTSKRGGLNEQYF.

V and J are TRBV6-6 and TRBJ1-5, with TRBD1 matching over 9 bases. After removal of 6 bases from V and 7 bases from J, the junction contained 10 bases not matched to a gene. The length of the CDR3 is 15 residues. The germline V gene encodes CDR1 MNHNY and CDR2 SVGAGI (reference sequence). DNA for the CDR3: TGTGCCAGCAGCTACGGGACAGGGACGCGGCAGCCCCAGCATTTT. Amino acids: CASSYGTGTRQPQHF.

This chain links TRBV6-5 with TRBJ1-2; no definite D call. The V and J ends lost 6 bases and 8 bases respectively, with 10 bases between them. Germline V lookup: CDR1 MNHEY, CDR2 SVGAGI. The CDR3 has 11 residues. The CDR3 region is CASRNQDGYTF. The CDR3 bases are TGTGCCAGCAGAAACCAAGACGGCTACACCTTC.

The chain links TRBV9 to TRBJ2-1, with TRBD1 matching over 12 bases. Losses at the gene ends were 4 bases for V and 3 bases for J; bases not matched to a gene: 11. The CDR3 is 18 amino acids. CDR1 SGDLS and CDR2 YYNGEE come from the germline V gene. CDR3 DNA: TGTGCCAGCAGCATCCTGAGTGGGACAGGGGGCTACTACAATGAGCAGTTCTTC. Translating it yields CASSILSGTGGYYNEQFF.

The chain couples TRBV7-9 to TRBJ2-2; 11 bases line up with TRBD2. Trimming cost V 6 bases and J 6 bases; bases outside gene matches: 9. The germline V gene encodes CDR1 SEHNR and CDR2 FQNEAQ (reference sequence). There are 16 residues in the CDR3. This CDR3 reads CASSRTSGGTAGELFF. The CDR3 nucleotides are TGTGCCAGCAGTCGTACTAGCGGGGGAACTGCCGGGGAGCTGTTTTTT.

In its sample, this clone was seen a few times. The rearrangement joins TRBV19 to TRBJ2-7; D gene unclear. The CDR3 contains 13 residues. The V gene's germline CDR1 is LNHDA and CDR2 SQIVND (reference sequence). V shed 5 bases and J shed 1 base, with 9 bases lying between them. The CDR3 is CASSQFPSYEQYF. In DNA, the CDR3 is TGTGCCAGTAGTCAGTTTCCGTCCTACGAGCAGTACTTC.

The rearrangement joins TRBV12-3 or TRBV12-4 to TRBJ2-7; D possibly corresponds to TRBD2 (5 bases). The CDR3 is made up of 12 amino acids. Trimming shortened V by 4 bases and J by 7 bases, and 11 bases separated the two germline ends. CDR3 sequence: CASSSDSREQYF. The CDR3 DNA is TGTGCCAGCAGTTCGGACTCCCGAGAGCAGTACTTC.

The genes are TRBV29-1 and TRBJ1-4; D might be TRBD1 (6 bases). CDR1 and CDR2 (germline): SQVTM, ANQGSEA. This CDR3 region has 16 residues. V lost 4 bases and J lost 0, with 15 bases in between. The CDR3 spells CSVVDSNDATNEKLFF. As DNA, the CDR3 is TGCAGCGTTGTGGACAGTAATGATGCAACTAATGAAAAACTGTTTTTT.

V is TRBV28 and J is TRBJ2-7, with D tentatively TRBD1 (5 bases). The CDR3 length is 15 residues. With 7 bases removed from V and 1 base from J, the gap between germline ends came to 17 bases. Germline V CDR1 and CDR2: MDHEN, SYDVKM. CDR3 region: CASITPRAGSYEQYF. CDR3 nucleotides: TGTGCCAGCATCACCCCTAGGGCAGGGTCCTACGAGCAGTACTTC.